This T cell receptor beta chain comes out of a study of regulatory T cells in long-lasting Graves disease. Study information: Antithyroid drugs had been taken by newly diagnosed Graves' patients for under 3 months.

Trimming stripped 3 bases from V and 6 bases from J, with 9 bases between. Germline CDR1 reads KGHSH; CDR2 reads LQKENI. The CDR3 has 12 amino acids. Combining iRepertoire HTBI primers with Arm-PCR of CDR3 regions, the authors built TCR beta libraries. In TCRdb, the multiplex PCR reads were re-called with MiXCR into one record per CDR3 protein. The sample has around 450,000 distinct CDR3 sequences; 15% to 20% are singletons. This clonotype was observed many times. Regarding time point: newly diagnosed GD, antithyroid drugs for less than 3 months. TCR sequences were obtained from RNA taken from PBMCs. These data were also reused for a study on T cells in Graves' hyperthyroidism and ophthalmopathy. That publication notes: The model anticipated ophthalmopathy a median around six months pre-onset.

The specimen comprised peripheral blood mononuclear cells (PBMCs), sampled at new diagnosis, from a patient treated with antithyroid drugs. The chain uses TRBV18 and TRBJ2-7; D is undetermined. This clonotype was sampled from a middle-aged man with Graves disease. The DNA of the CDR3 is TGTGCCAGCTCACCGGCGGTAGGCGAGCAGTACTTC. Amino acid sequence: CASSPAVGEQYF.